This record covers a single T cell receptor (beta chain). No antigen is known for it. Base-call qualities are not available, and no considerably larger clone is one nucleotide away. This entry is derived from a study of T cell repertoires in cytomegalovirus infection (dated by TCRdb to the late 2010s). At the level of the whole study: Donor HLA type was relevant to the analysis, as public TCR beta signatures indicated carriage of CMV infection together with the matching HLA type. Paper-wide results and their limitations: Cumulative frequency of public TCR beta family members discriminated carriers of CMV infection plus the relevant HLA type in this cohort and an independent approximately 400-donor cohort. The ex vivo response was dominated by HLA-C-restricted CMV-specific TCR beta clonotypes, and the single most frequent clonotype in two of eight donors was supplied by these HLA-C-restricted clonotypes.

For sequencing, an Illumina HiSeq 1500 was employed. TCRdb's own reprocessing of the public reads used fastp at Q25 and MiXCR and kept productive beta chains. Rows merge per CDR3 protein into single entries with the most common DNA and genes. The sample includes a few hundred thousand distinct CDR3 sequences, with under 20% observed a single time. The top ten hold 12% of the sample. Measured from the cysteine to the phenylalanine, the CDR3 is 14 residues long. Only CDR3 DNA is held: 42 bases, read in frame from base 1. The germline V gene (reference sequence) gives CDR1 as MNHNY and CDR2 as SVGAGI. A distance of 14 bases separates the germline ends of V and J, which lose 5 bases and 4 bases respectively.

The source material was PBMCs. This receptor was taken from a human donor in good health (CMV status not recorded). Some clones in this sample may be carry-over from other donors' samples. Recombination connected TRBV6-6 to TRBJ1-2, with the D gene not clear enough to name. The bases are TGTGCCAGCAGTGAGGACTCGGCTGGCTATGGCTACACCTTC. Its protein reads: CASSEDSAGYGYTF.